This T cell receptor beta chain originates from a study of blood T cell repertoires in COVID-19. Study in general: COVID-19 samples, acute and convalescent, were from the United States, Italy and Spain. In each case, the material was cDNA or gDNA derived from T cells, B-cell-depleted T cells, or PBMCs.

Germline V gives CDR1 LNHDA, CDR2 SQIVND (reference sequence). The CDR3 length is 14 residues. Trimming removed 6 bases from V and 2 bases from J; junction bases left unmatched: 6. The authors' processing: Amplification from reference gene primers served as the basis for estimated nucleated cell counts. Sequencing was performed with immunoSEQ multiplex PCR; in TCRdb, only in-frame clones are kept and a portion is missing. V and J calls and clone size are copied from that table; D and trimming were computed from the DNA. The sample records around 320,000 clones, around 89% being singletons. The V call is TRBV19, the J call TRBJ1-1; 7 bases line up with TRBD1. This clonotype was sampled from a woman younger than 45 who had recovered from COVID-19. Sequencing input: peripheral blood. CDR3 protein: CASRRQGRNTEAFF. For the CDR3, the DNA is TGTGCCAGTAGGAGACAGGGCCGAAACACTGAAGCTTTCTTT.